This T cell receptor (beta chain) was captured in a study of shared clonotypes between healthy human individuals (dated by TCRdb to the early 2020s). Regarding the study in general: The cohort included three men and two women between 18 and 49 years of age. Blood TCR repertoires of a handful of healthy adults were deeply sequenced to estimate repertoire size and the extent of clonotype sharing between individuals. For each donor, three plates each were used for CD4 naive and CD4 memory, two plates were used for CD8 naive, and one plate was used for CD8 memory. Leukapheresis yielded between about 0.85 and 9.5 billion PBMCs per donor. To increase sequencing depth and limit assay-specific biases, different laboratories used diverse techniques to prepare libraries and sequence TCR repertoires. What the study reported, not specific to this receptor: Naive subsets generally had larger estimated clonotype richness than memory subsets did. Only blood was sampled, and tissue TCR repertoires likely differ from those in blood. Pairwise subsampling indicated that sequencing depth was expected to affect the degree of clonotype sharing among donors. Across several donors, roughly 5.1% of naive CD4, over 3% of naive CD8, roughly 2.3% of memory CD4, and about 0.44% of memory CD8 clonotypes were shared. Because the study included a small number of donors, the genetic and exposure-history diversity represented was limited. Clonotypes shared by all four sorted-subset donors showed higher generation probabilities than non-shared clonotypes. Rarefaction of sorted-subset datasets indicated incomplete sequencing despite the large sequencing depth.

With respect to this clone: Its recognized antigen is unknown. Per-nucleotide qualities are absent, and no much larger clonotype sits a single base away.

Using the deep immunoSEQ assay, TCR CDR3 regions were amplified from genomic DNA by multiplex PCR. Genomic DNA extracted from each cell subset was distributed evenly over all wells of several immunoSEQ 96-well plates, and each plate served as one replicate. Each replicate PCR for sorted subsets received roughly 200 ng genomic DNA, equal to tens of thousands of T cell genomes. Purified libraries were measured with a Qubit 3.0 fluorometer, size-checked on a Bioanalyzer 2100, and measured again with the KAPA Library Quantification kit. A separate single-read 150-cycle Illumina NextSeq 550 flow cell was used to sequence each immunoSEQ 96-well plate. The study's processing was this. Because only junctional sequences without quality scores were contained in the immunoSEQ output, filtering matching that applied to full-length reads could not be performed. To assign V/J genes and CDR3, sequences were annotated against IMGT germline references using PyIR, a Python wrapper for IgBLAST v1.9. Reads were removed for weak V/J assignments (E-value above 1e-6), missing CDR3, stop codons, out-of-frame junctions, or ambiguous translated residues. V3J clonotypes were defined by identical inferred V gene, J gene, and CDR3 amino acid sequence. Percentage overlap between repertoires was computed as shared unique clonotypes divided by the size of the smaller repertoire. Richness of each repertoire was evaluated using RTK rarefaction, the Chao1 estimator, and Recon v2.1 estimates of unobserved clonotypes. Generation probabilities were computed with OLGA for all TCRbeta clonotypes obtained by the gDNA method from several donors. TCRdb mirrors the immuneACCESS table, restricted to in-frame sequences. Some clones are absent from its copies; in checked studies, under half trace to an unresolved V gene, and the reason for the others is unknown. The V and J calls and clone size are taken from that table; D and trimming were inferred from the DNA. The sample table records about 2 million clones; approximately 95% of these occur just once. The ten top clones hold 0.95% to 1.5% of the sample.

In the germline V gene, CDR1 corresponds to SGHTS and CDR2 to YDEGEE. The CDR3 numbers 16 residues from cysteine through phenylalanine. CDR3 DNA is the only sequence kept; it has 48 bases, read in frame from the first base. The junction shows trimming of 0 bases on V and 8 bases on J, plus 18 bases between the germline ends. CD8 naive samples were CD45RO-negative cells positively selected for CCR7, giving a CD45RA+CCR7+ population that excluded TemRA cells. Healthy HIV-negative adults with no recently reported acute infections or vaccinations were included as donors. Every donor was a Caucasian adult living in Nashville, Tennessee, USA. Blood was collected by leukapheresis, and PBMCs were isolated by Ficoll-Histopaque density gradient centrifugation and then cryopreserved in liquid nitrogen vapor phase. Analytical flow cytometry was used to check the purity and quantity of every magnetically sorted T cell population. Each sorted fraction had its genomic DNA isolated and then quantified by UV absorbance on a Nanodrop 2000c.

The receptor comes from a man aged 18 to 35 in good health. The rearrangement combines TRBV5-8 with TRBJ2-4; TRBD1 is a weak D gene call, 7 bases matching. The sequenced sample consisted of naive CD8+ T cells sorted from blood. Reading the label with the study, this specimen's cell subset or site is: CD45RA+CCR7+. CDR3 region: CASSLEEGAEGDIQYF. The DNA sequence is TGTGCCAGCAGCTTGGAGGAGGGGGCCGAGGGAGACATTCAGTACTTC.